A single sample is the source of the 21 T cell receptor beta chains below, sequenced in a study of T cells in Graves' hyperthyroidism and ophthalmopathy. Amplified TCR beta CDR3 regions came from RNA transcripts. The HTBI set primed first-round TCR CDR3 RT-PCR. TCRdb ran MiXCR on the multiplex PCR reads and lists one entry per CDR3 protein. The sample includes under 700,000 distinct CDR3 sequences, about 43% seen only once; the top ten take roughly 8.2%. The sequenced sample was peripheral blood or thyroid tissue (not recorded which). The receptor set was obtained from a woman younger than 30 with Graves' hyperthyroidism.

A few counts support this clonotype. The gene calls are TRBV6-6 and TRBJ1-6, with D unresolved. V lost 0 bases and J lost 10, with 7 bases in between. Per the germline V gene, CDR1 is MNHNY and CDR2 is SVGAGI (reference sequence). The CDR3 contains 13 residues. DNA for the CDR3: TGTGCCAGCAGTTACTCGGTTAACTCACCCCTCCACTTT. It yields the protein CASSYSVNSPLHF.

This clonotype was seen at least ten times. This chain links TRBV10-2 with TRBJ2-7, with D perhaps matching TRBD1 or TRBD2 (6 bases each). CDR3 length: 14 amino acids. Germline-derived CDR1 and CDR2 are WSHSY and SAAADI. V was cut by 6 bases and J by 2 bases, with 14 bases left in between. The CDR3 DNA reads as TGCGCCAGCAGAGGGGGACTGCTCGCCTACGAGCAGTACTTC. Its protein product is CASRGGLLAYEQYF.

This clonotype was recorded at least ten times. V gene TRBV2 combines with J gene TRBJ1-5; D is unclear. The V end lost 6 bases, the J end lost 6 bases, and 6 bases lay between the germline ends. The CDR3 spans 11 residues. Germline loops: CDR1 SNHLY, CDR2 FYNNEI. CDR3 sequence: CASRRGQPQHF. CDR3 coding DNA: TGTGCCAGCAGGCGAGGTCAGCCCCAGCATTTT.

This chain joins TRBV20-1 and TRBJ1-5; D not resolved. The V gene's germline CDR1 is DFQATT and CDR2 SNEGSKA (reference sequence). V was trimmed by 3 bases and J by 11 bases, leaving 8 bases between them. The CDR3 length is 10 residues. The CDR3 nucleotides are TGCAGTGCTAGGGACGGAGCCCAGCATTTT. Protein: CSARDGAQHF.

This clonotype was recorded a few times. This chain's CDR3 is CASSTPLTTKETQYF. CDR3 coding DNA: TGTGCCAGTAGTACTCCCTTGACTACCAAAGAGACCCAGTACTTC. The chain couples TRBV19 to TRBJ2-5, with D perhaps matching TRBD2 (5 bases). There are 15 residues in the CDR3. The V gene lost 4 bases and the J gene lost 3 bases, with 15 bases spanning the gap. In germline, CDR1 is LNHDA, CDR2 SQIVND (reference sequence).

This clonotype was detected a few times. The chain uses TRBV14 and TRBJ2-2; D remains unclear. The J call may not be correct, given that the DNA end is closer to TRBJ1-4. CDR1 is SGHDN and CDR2 is FVKESK in the germline V gene. The CDR3 covers 13 residues. The CDR3 DNA reads as TGTGCCAGCAGCCAAGACAGAGGCCCAAAACTGTTTTTT. This sequence encodes CASSQDRGPKLFF.

Concerning this clonotype itself: Its ends do not fully match the called genes, so a read error is possible. J is TRBJ1-5 and V is TRBV5-1, with TRBD1 matching over 8 bases. CDR3 length: 15 amino acids. Germline CDR1 is SGHRS and CDR2 is YFSETQ. CDR3 coding DNA: TGTGCCAGCAGCTTCTCAGACAGGGGTGGGCAGCCCCAGCATTTT. Its translation: CASSFSDRGGQPQHF.

The V and J genes are TRBV20-1 and TRBJ2-7; the match to TRBD2 covers 11 bases. Germline V CDR1 and CDR2: DFQATT, SNEGSKA (reference sequence). The CDR3 is 17 residues long. The J segment lost 4 bases and the V segment lost 0 bases, leaving 11 bases of the junction unmatched. CDR3 sequence reads: CSARDRLTSGDFYEQYF. In DNA form, the CDR3 reads TGCAGTGCTAGAGATCGGTTGACTAGCGGGGACTTTTACGAGCAGTACTTC.

The rearrangement links TRBV15 to TRBJ1-2, with TRBD1 identical over 9 bases. The CDR3 sequence is 13 residues long. Germline CDR1 is LNHNV and CDR2 is YYDKDF (reference sequence). Unmatched junction bases numbered 3, after V lost 7 bases and J lost 3 bases. The CDR3 region is CATKTGGDYGYTF. CDR3 sequence (DNA): TGTGCCACCAAAACAGGGGGCGACTATGGCTACACCTTC.

This clonotype has just one count. The rearrangement joins TRBV19 to TRBJ1-4; TRBD1 aligns across 7 bases. V lost 0 bases and J lost 8; bases outside the gene matches: 6. The CDR3 is 15 amino acids. Looked up from germline, CDR1 is LNHDA and CDR2 is SQIVND (reference sequence). CDR3 residues: CASSIDGGQNEKLFF. The CDR3 DNA is TGTGCCAGTAGTATAGATGGGGGACAGAACGAAAAACTGTTTTTT.

This clonotype was observed a handful of times. The chain carries TRBV12-3 or TRBV12-4 and TRBJ2-7, with D perhaps matching TRBD1 (6 bases). Trimming removed 8 bases at V and 5 bases at J, with 16 bases between. This CDR3 contains 13 residues. This chain's CDR3 is CASSFVRGNEQYF. Written as DNA, the CDR3 is TGTGCCAGCTCCTTCGTCAGGGGCAACGAGCAGTACTTC.

This clonotype has a count of ten or more. This chain's CDR3 is CASSHGSTEAFF. The CDR3 bases are TGTGCCAGCAGTCACGGTAGCACTGAAGCTTTCTTT. J is TRBJ1-1 and V is TRBV6-5, with D unclear. The V end lost 5 bases, the J end lost 4 bases, and 8 bases lay between the germline ends. The germline gives CDR1 MNHEY, CDR2 SVGAGI. The CDR3 sequence is 12 residues long.

The gene calls are TRBV2 and TRBJ1-4, with D possibly TRBD1 on 5 matching bases. CDR3 length: 14 residues. Per germline, CDR1 SNHLY and CDR2 FYNNEI. V was pared by 8 bases and J by 2 bases, with 12 bases between. CDR3: CASSAGQTNEKLFF. CDR3 DNA sequence: TGTGCCAGCTCCGCGGGGCAGACTAATGAAAAACTGTTTTTT.

The chain uses TRBV12-3 or TRBV12-4 and TRBJ1-4; D remains ambiguous. The CDR3 length is 15 residues. V lost 5 bases to trimming and J lost 8 bases, with 18 bases between them. The CDR3 loop is CASSQRPTDMEKLFF. CDR3 DNA sequence: TGTGCCAGCAGTCAAAGACCCACGGATATGGAAAAACTGTTTTTT.

This clonotype was picked up a small number of times. The chain couples TRBV19 to TRBJ1-2; 11 positions agree with TRBD1. J was trimmed by 8 bases and V by 6 bases; bases with no gene match: 11. The CDR3 totals 15 residues. Looked up from germline, CDR1 is LNHDA and CDR2 is SQIVND (reference sequence). The CDR3 bases are TGTGCCAGTAGAACTGGGACAGGGGGTGCGGGAGGCTACACCTTC. Translating it yields CASRTGTGGAGGYTF.

This clonotype was recorded at least ten times. The V gene is TRBV25-1, the J gene TRBJ2-5; weak D call: TRBD2 (6 bases). Trimming removed 3 bases from V and 5 bases from J, with 19 bases in between. Germline assignment: CDR1 MGHDK and CDR2 SYGVNS. There are 16 residues in the CDR3. The CDR3 DNA is TGTGCCAGCAGTGATCTCCCTGGGAACAGCGGGGAGACCCAGTACTTC. Translated, it gives CASSDLPGNSGETQYF.

V and J are TRBV2 and TRBJ1-5; D is undetermined. Trimming removed 6 bases from V and 0 bases from J, with 9 bases in between. The germline CDR1 and CDR2 sequences are SNHLY and FYNNEI. CDR3 length equals 14 residues. CDR3 amino acids: CASREIYSNQPQHF. CDR3 sequence (DNA): TGTGCCAGCAGAGAAATATATAGCAATCAGCCCCAGCATTTT.

This clonotype was seen only a few times. The rearrangement joins TRBV14 to TRBJ2-7; D perhaps matches TRBD1 (5 bases). This CDR3 is 17 amino acids long. Trimming took off 1 base at V and 5 bases at J, with 21 bases between the two ends. Germline V gene data show CDR1 as SGHDN and CDR2 as FVKESK. The DNA for the CDR3 is TGTGCCAGCAGCCAAGGCATGGTGGCAGGGATGTCCCACGAGCAGTACTTC. It encodes CASSQGMVAGMSHEQYF.

This clonotype was detected only a few times. A read error may produce the germline difference seen at one junction end. V and J are TRBV10-3 and TRBJ1-6, with D hard to call. CDR1 is ENHRY, CDR2 SYGVKD, per germline. The CDR3 totals 12 residues. CDR3 coding DNA: TGTGCCAGCAGTTACTCAGCGGGACCCCTCCACTTT. Residues: CASSYSAGPLHF.

The rearrangement uses TRBV20-1 and TRBJ1-2; weak D call: TRBD1 (5 bases). The CDR3 length is 13 residues. The ends were cut back, 5 bases at V and 4 bases at J, with 14 bases in the middle. The germline V gene has CDR1 DFQATT and CDR2 SNEGSKA (reference sequence). CDR3 coding DNA: TGCAGTGCTCCCCTGGCAGGGCCCTATGGCTACACCTTC. It specifies CSAPLAGPYGYTF.

The chain uses TRBV7-6 and TRBJ1-3, with D unresolved. Trimming took 3 bases from V and 0 from J, leaving 9 bases between them. CDR1 and CDR2 (germline): SGHVS, FNYEAQ. CDR3 length: 15 residues. The CDR3 DNA follows: TGTGCCAGCAGCTTCGACATAGACTCTGGAAACACCATATATTTT. Protein product: CASSFDIDSGNTIYF.